The rows below give T cell receptor beta chains drawn from one sample of a study of shared clonotypes between healthy human individuals. Measured with immunoSEQ multiplex PCR; TCRdb has only the in-frame clones, and not every one. Found here are about 2.2 million clones, roughly 95% of them singletons; the top ten hold approximately 1.7%. Source material: naive CD8+ T cells from PBMCs. These receptors originate from a man between 18 and 29 years old in good health. Some clones in this sample may be carry-over from other donors' samples. The CDR3 runs from the conserved cysteine through the conserved F or W. D genes are given only for firm matches. Clone size is stated in some rows and not others, as once, few, many or a class when expanded.

NA,TRBJ2-1,TRBV7-9,TRBD2,TGTGCCAGCAGCCCCCCCCAAAGCGGGGTTTTCTACAATGAGCAGTTCTTC,CASSPPQSGVFYNEQFF
NA,TRBJ2-7,TRBV7-6,NA,TGTGCCAGCAGCCCAGGGGCTGGCGGGAGCTACGAGCAGTACTTC,CASSPGAGGSYEQYF
NA,TRBJ2-3,TRBV7-9,TRBD2,TGTGCCAGCAGCTTAACCAGAACCGGGACTAGCTACACAGATACGCAGTATTTT,CASSLTRTGTSYTDTQYF
NA,TRBJ2-7,TRBV28,NA,TGTGCCAGCAGTTTACCGAGTGTCATGCGCAGGAGCTCCTACGAGCAGTACTTC,CASSLPSVMRRSSYEQYF
NA,TRBJ2-1,TRBV5-6,NA,TGTGCCAGCAGCCGTGCCAGGGGGGATGAGCAGTTCTTC,CASSRARGDEQFF
NA,TRBJ2-7,TRBV7-8,NA,TGTGCCAGCAGCTTAGTGAGGGGTGGGCCCTACGAGCAGTACTTC,CASSLVRGGPYEQYF
NA,TRBJ1-2,TRBV19,NA,TGTGCCAGTAGTATGCGACAGCAGGGGAACTATGGCTACACCTTC,CASSMRQQGNYGYTF
few,TRBJ1-2,TRBV4-1,NA,TGCGCCAGCAGCCAACCAACCCGGAAGGTCTTC,CASSQPTRKVF
NA,TRBJ2-1,TRBV7-6,NA,TGTGCCAGCAGCTTAGAACAGGGCTACAATGAGCAGTTCTTC,CASSLEQGYNEQFF
NA,TRBJ2-7,TRBV27,TRBD1,TGTGCCAGCAGCATAACGGGACAGGGGTCCTACGAGCAGTACTTC,CASSITGQGSYEQYF
NA,TRBJ1-1,TRBV19,NA,TGTGCCAGTAGTATCTACAGGGAGTTGAACACTGAAGCTTTCTTT,CASSIYRELNTEAFF
NA,TRBJ2-3,TRBV2,TRBD2,TGTGCCAGCAGTGATTCGGGGGAGGGCCGAAGCGGAGATACGCAGTATTTT,CASSDSGEGRSGDTQYF
NA,TRBJ1-1,TRBV27,NA,TGTGCCAGCAGTTTATCGGGCGGGGGGTTTGAAGCTTTCTTT,CASSLSGGGFEAFF
NA,TRBJ2-5,TRBV11-2,TRBD2,TGTGCCAGCAGCTTAGCACTAGCGGGAGGTGCGGAGACCCAGTACTTC,CASSLALAGGAETQYF
NA,TRBJ2-1,TRBV5-4,NA,TGTGCCAGCAGCTTGGTGGCGATGAATGAGCAGTTCTTC,CASSLVAMNEQFF
NA,TRBJ2-1,TRBV2,TRBD2,TGTGCCAGCAGTGATAGTGAGACTAGCGTCAGCGATGAGCAGTTCTTC,CASSDSETSVSDEQFF
NA,TRBJ2-7,TRBV20-1,NA,TGCAGTGCTATCCCCCGAGTCGAGCAGTACTTC,CSAIPRVEQYF